The TCR beta chain under discussion was sequenced for a study of identifying expanded T cells in peripheral blood (dated by TCRdb to the late 2010s). For the wider study: Four technical replicates, made by sequencing separate aliquots from the same pool of genomic DNA, were compared pairwise.

Counted from cysteine to phenylalanine, this CDR3 has 17 amino acids. Just CDR3 DNA is preserved here, 51 bases in frame from base 1. V and J are trimmed by 3 bases and 0 bases, and the gene matches miss 8 bases of the junction. Sequences KGHSH (CDR1) and LQKENI (CDR2) are obtained from the germline V gene. During the collection period, no immune events, such as infections, were documented for the healthy donors. Time-dependent variance in a beta-binomial model of T-cell clone differential abundance was calibrated using healthy-donor blood repertoires as a training cohort. The training cohort included approximately ten healthy donors, of whom 3 were female and 7 were male. On average the donors were about 40 years old, and their ages spanned roughly 25 to 70 years. Whole blood was collected from each healthy donor at three time points spaced approximately 2 weeks apart and obtained from a commercial supplier. For immunosequencing, genomic DNA was extracted from whole blood that had not been sorted.

What the authors observed across the whole study: For all healthy donors, the variance in clone template counts between approximately 2-week samples rose significantly as total template count increased. About 1.1 differentially abundant clones were flagged by the binomial model between technical replicates, whereas about 16 and 19 were flagged over roughly two weeks and four weeks, respectively. The authors expected that over much longer intervals, such as months to years, biological variance in healthy repertoires might increase even further. Both the number of clones called differentially abundant and the false-positive rate were significantly reduced by the beta-binomial model across all healthy-donor time intervals.

Concerning this clone: Its target antigen remains unknown. Nothing much larger sits one base from this clone, and base qualities are not available.

TCRbeta CDR3 regions were profiled with the immunoSEQ Assay using bias-controlled multiplex PCR amplification of genomic DNA. The study's own analysis went as follows. To quantify the absolute abundance of each unique TCRbeta CDR3 region, the sequences were collapsed and filtered. Differential abundance was tested with two models: a binomial (Fisher-equivalent) model and a beta-binomial model that adds time-dependent variance fitted from healthy donors. Clones with fewer than 5 combined templates were excluded, and clones with Benjamini-Hochberg FDR below 0.01 were called differentially abundant. Using the form v = (b*log(k)+a)^2, the beta-binomial variance was modeled as a function of the total template count across the two samples. TCRdb holds this immuneACCESS table with in-frame rearrangements only. Some clones are missing; in checked studies, unresolved V genes explain under half, and the rest has no known cause. The V and J calls and clone size come from that table; D and trimming were worked out from the DNA. Present in this sample are approximately 57,000 clones, roughly 87% of which were seen just once. The top ten constitute 3.5% to 4.5% of the sample.

The source of this sequence is a person between 18 and 75 years old in good health. Recombination linked TRBV18 to TRBJ2-1, with 7 junctional bases fitting TRBD2. Sequencing used blood. The CDR3 in this case is CASSPTTSRSSYNEQFF. The nucleotide sequence is given as TGTGCCAGCTCACCCACGACTAGCAGAAGCTCCTACAATGAGCAGTTCTTC. The CDR3 plus the reference TRBV18 and TRBJ2-1 genes for the other parts give the full variable domain: NAGVMQNPRHLVRRRGQEARLRCSPMKGHSHVYWYRQLPEEGLKFMVYLQKENIIDESGMPKERFSAEFPKEGPSILRIQQVVRGDSAAYFCASSPTTSRSSYNEQFFGPGTRLTVL.